This T cell receptor beta chain was sequenced for a study of identical twins. V lost 5 bases and J 2 bases, leaving 14 bases between the germline ends. CDR3 length equals 14 residues. Germline V gene lookup returns CDR1 SGHRS and CDR2 YFSETQ. MiXCR, applied by TCRdb to the 5' RACE reads, yields one record per CDR3 protein. The sample holds roughly 770,000 distinct CDR3 sequences, 18% seen once. These data also formed part of another study, on T cells expressing NK-cell markers. From that study: Among eight sequenced donors, seven carried HCMV seropositivity while one was seronegative. Once again these clonotypes came out on top in the CD3+CD56-NKG2C+ fraction of several donors.

The chain employs TRBV5-1 and TRBJ2-7, with D possibly being TRBD1 (5 bases). This receptor was obtained from a woman aged 18-29 years in good health. Material: PBMCs. CDR3 nucleotides: TGCGCCAGCAGTTTATTGGGGCCCACCTACGAGCAGTACTTC. Translating gives CASSLLGPTYEQYF.